Many counts were recorded for the clone carrying this TCR beta chain. Its matching antigen is unknown. Treatment specified: randomized to nivolumab then ipilimumab (arm A) or the reverse (arm B). The V and J ends lost 3 bases and 5 bases, in that order; junction bases with no gene match: 10. This CDR3 spans 16 amino acids. Germline CDR1 SGDLS, CDR2 YYNGEE. TCRdb keeps only in-frame clones here, not all; method: immunoSEQ multiplex PCR. The sample records about 6,000 clones, roughly a fifth being singletons. This specimen belongs to a study of sequential checkpoint blockade in melanoma. General study results and limits: Tumor T-cell fraction and clonality correlated with PD-L1 and CD8+ counts.

The sequence derives from a human donor with melanoma. The rearrangement joins TRBV9 to TRBJ2-3; 9 positions agree with TRBD2. Sample: tumor tissue (inferred from file names), taken from a patient given nivolumab and ipilimumab in sequence. The CDR3 bases are TGTGCCAGCAGCGCCCCCGGGCGGGGGGGGTTAGATACGCAGTATTTT. It translates to CASSAPGRGGLDTQYF.